This T cell receptor beta chain appears in the sequencing data of a study of shared clonotypes between healthy human individuals. The authors split each subset's genomic DNA evenly across several immunoSEQ plates. Sorted-subset replicate PCRs used 200 ng DNA, around 31,000 T cell genomes. Generated by immunoSEQ multiplex PCR, the TCRdb table keeps only in-frame clones and is missing some. Here the sample spans under 2.5 million clones, about nine tenths being singletons. The CDR3 covers 12 residues. Germline-derived CDR1 and CDR2 are SQVTM and ANQGSEA. This TCR came from a man aged 18 to 29 in good health. Some clones in this sample may be carry-over from other donors' samples. The sequencing sample was made of naive CD4+ T cells from PBMCs. Subset indicated: CD45RA+ positively selected. V gene TRBV29-1 combines with J gene TRBJ2-5; no clear D. The J call may be incorrect, as the DNA end agrees better with TRBJ2-7. CDR3 loop: CSAKLTSYEQYF. DNA for the CDR3: TGCAGCGCCAAACTCACATCCTACGAGCAGTACTTC.